The text below deals with one T cell receptor beta chain. Its matching antigen is unknown. The CDR3 runs to 10 residues. The germline V gene encodes CDR1 SEHNR and CDR2 FQNEAQ (reference sequence). V was clipped by 4 bases and J by 8 bases, with 5 bases between them. These data originate in a study of PD-L1 blockade in urothelial cancer. Across the whole study: Patients arrived having already received 0 to 3 prior chemotherapy regimens. Blood analyses occurred 3 weeks (second dose) and 6 weeks post treatment start. General study points: Lower pretreatment blood TCR clonality, under the median, predicted better survival, researchers reported.

The time point is: pretreatment peripheral blood. Only in-frame clones appear in the TCRdb table, and some are missing; sequencing was by immunoSEQ multiplex PCR. Of tens of thousands of clones in the sample, 82% were seen once. This sequence joins TRBV7-9 and TRBJ1-1; D gene uncertain. Sequenced here: PBMCs, sampled around atezolizumab (anti-PD-L1) treatment. The receptor's source is a man aged 50-60 years with urothelial cancer. The CDR3 loop reads CASSSREAFF. The CDR3 DNA reads TGTGCCAGCAGCTCCAGAGAAGCTTTCTTT. The full variable domain, completed using reference TRBV7-9 and TRBJ1-1, is DTGVSQNPRHKITKRGQNVTFRCDPISEHNRLYWYRQTLGQGPEFLTYFQNEAQLEKSRLLSDRFSAERPKGSFSTLEIQRTEQGDSAMYLCASSSREAFFGQGTRLTVV.